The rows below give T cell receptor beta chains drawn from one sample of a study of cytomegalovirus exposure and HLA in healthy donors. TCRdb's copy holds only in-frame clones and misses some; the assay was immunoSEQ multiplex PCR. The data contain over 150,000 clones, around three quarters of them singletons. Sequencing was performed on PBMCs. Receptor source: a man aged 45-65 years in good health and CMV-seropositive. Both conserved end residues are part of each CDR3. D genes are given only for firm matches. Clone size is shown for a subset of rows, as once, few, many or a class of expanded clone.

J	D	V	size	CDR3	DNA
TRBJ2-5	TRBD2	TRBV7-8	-	CASSFSSGGNQETQYF	TGTGCCAGCAGCTTCTCTAGCGGGGGAAACCAAGAGACCCAGTACTTC
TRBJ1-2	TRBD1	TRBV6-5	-	CASTSGGDYGYTF	TGTGCCAGCACCTCAGGGGGCGACTATGGCTACACCTTC
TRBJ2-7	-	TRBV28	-	CASSSFDWGTPSYEQYF	TGTGCCAGCAGTTCCTTTGATTGGGGGACTCCCTCCTACGAGCAGTACTTC
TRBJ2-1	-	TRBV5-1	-	CASGWTQGGEQFF	TGCGCCAGCGGCTGGACTCAGGGGGGAGAGCAGTTCTTC
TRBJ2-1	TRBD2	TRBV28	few	CASTPPGLAGAYNEQFF	TGTGCCAGCACTCCCCCTGGACTAGCGGGGGCCTACAATGAGCAGTTCTTC
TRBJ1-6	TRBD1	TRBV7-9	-	CASSLEAGGVSPLHF	TGTGCCAGCAGCTTAGAGGCAGGGGGAGTTTCACCCCTCCACTTT
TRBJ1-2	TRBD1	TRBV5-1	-	CASSSSDRANYYGYTF	TGCGCCAGCAGCTCATCAGACAGGGCCAACTACTATGGCTACACCTTC
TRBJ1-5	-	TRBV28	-	CASSPGVSNQPQHF	TGTGCCAGCAGTCCCGGGGTTAGCAATCAGCCCCAGCATTTT
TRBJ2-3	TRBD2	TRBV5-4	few	CASSLKSSGGSTDTQYF	TGTGCCAGCAGCTTGAAGTCTAGCGGGGGTTCCACAGATACGCAGTATTTT
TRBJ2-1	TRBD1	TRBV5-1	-	CASSSGGKSYNEQFF	TGCGCCAGCAGCTCAGGGGGTAAGTCCTACAATGAGCAGTTCTTC
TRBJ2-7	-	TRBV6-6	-	CASSSGQLYEQYF	TGTGCCAGCAGTTCTGGCCAGTTATACGAGCAGTACTTC
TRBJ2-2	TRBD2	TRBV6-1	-	CASSGGTRATGELFF	TGTGCCAGCAGTGGCGGGACTAGGGCCACCGGGGAGCTGTTTTTT
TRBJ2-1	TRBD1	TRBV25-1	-	CASSPVTGSYNEQFF	TGTGCCAGCAGTCCCGTGACAGGGTCCTACAATGAGCAGTTCTTC
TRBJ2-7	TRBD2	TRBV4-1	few	CASSQSASGAGGYEQYF	TGCGCCAGCAGCCAAAGTGCTAGCGGGGCGGGTGGCTACGAGCAGTACTTC
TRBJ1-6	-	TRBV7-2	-	CASSLGAHQQTLHF	TGTGCCAGCAGCTTAGGGGCCCATCAGCAGACCCTCCACTTT
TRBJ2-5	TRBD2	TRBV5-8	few	CASSIQTQGGQETQYF	TGTGCCAGCAGCATACAAACGCAGGGAGGGCAAGAGACCCAGTACTTC
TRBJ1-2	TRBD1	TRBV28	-	CASSQTGRVGYTF	TGTGCCAGCAGTCAGACAGGGAGAGTCGGCTACACCTTC
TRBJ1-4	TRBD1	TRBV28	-	CASRSTGTGDEKLFF	TGTGCCAGCAGGTCTACCGGGACAGGGGATGAAAAACTGTTTTTT
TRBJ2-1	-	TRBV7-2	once	CASSLRQKQFF	TGTGCCAGCAGCTTGCGACAGAAGCAGTTCTTC
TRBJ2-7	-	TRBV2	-	CASEPGSISYEQYF	TGTGCCAGCGAACCAGGCTCCATTTCCTACGAGCAGTACTTC
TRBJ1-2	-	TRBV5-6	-	CASSLAAGYGYTF	TGTGCCAGCAGCTTGGCGGCAGGATATGGCTACACCTTC
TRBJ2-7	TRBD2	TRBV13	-	CASSPPGLAGEQYF	TGTGCCAGCAGCCCCCCGGGACTAGCGGGGGAGCAGTACTTC
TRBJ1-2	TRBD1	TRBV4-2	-	CASSPRDRGLDGYTF	TGTGCCAGCAGCCCTCGGGACAGGGGGCTGGATGGCTACACCTTC
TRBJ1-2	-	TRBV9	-	CASSDGWRSTDYGYTF	TGTGCCAGCAGCGATGGGTGGAGGTCCACAGACTATGGCTACACCTTC
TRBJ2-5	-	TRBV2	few	CASSERRSSWRAKQETQYF	TGTGCCAGCAGTGAACGGAGGAGTTCGTGGAGGGCGAAACAAGAGACCCAGTACTTC
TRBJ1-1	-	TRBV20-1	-	CSIGSREAFF	TGCAGCATCGGGTCGCGTGAAGCTTTCTTT
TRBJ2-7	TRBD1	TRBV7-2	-	CASSLEGQGSGEQYF	TGTGCCAGCAGCTTAGAGGGACAGGGTTCGGGCGAGCAGTACTTC
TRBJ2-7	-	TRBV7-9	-	CASSGTGSSYEQYF	TGTGCCAGTTCCGGGACTGGGAGCTCCTACGAGCAGTACTTC
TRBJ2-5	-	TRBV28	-	CASSYEVPITSQETQYF	TGTGCCAGCAGTTACGAGGTCCCCATAACATCTCAAGAGACCCAGTACTTC
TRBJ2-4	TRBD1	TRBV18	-	CASSPLDRGPENIQYF	TGTGCCAGCTCACCTCTAGACAGGGGGCCGGAAAACATTCAGTACTTC
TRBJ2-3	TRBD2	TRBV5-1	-	CASSFRSGESTDTQYF	TGCGCCAGCAGCTTCCGTAGCGGGGAGAGCACAGATACGCAGTATTTT
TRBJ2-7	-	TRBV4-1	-	CASASTGNYEQYF	TGCGCCAGCGCCTCCACAGGGAATTACGAGCAGTACTTC
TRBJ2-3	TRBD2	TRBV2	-	CASSGLAGVTDTQYF	TGTGCCAGCAGTGGCCTAGCGGGGGTCACAGATACGCAGTATTTT
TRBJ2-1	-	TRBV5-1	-	CASSFSGSPNEQFF	TGCGCCAGCAGCTTTTCCGGGAGCCCCAATGAGCAGTTCTTC
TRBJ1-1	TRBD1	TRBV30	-	CAWMGQPNTEAFF	TGTGCCTGGATGGGACAGCCGAACACTGAAGCTTTCTTT
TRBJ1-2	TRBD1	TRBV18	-	CASSPGQGVYGYTF	TGTGCCAGCTCACCGGGCCAGGGGGTCTATGGCTACACCTTC
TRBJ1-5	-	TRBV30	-	CAWSGQGMLFQPQHF	TGTGCCTGGAGTGGGCAGGGGATGCTCTTTCAGCCCCAGCATTTT
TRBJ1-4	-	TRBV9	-	CASSARTSNKLFF	TGTGCCAGCAGCGCCAGGACATCTAACAAACTGTTTTTT
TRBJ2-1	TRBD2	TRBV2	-	CAGLAGENNEQFF	TGTGCCGGACTAGCGGGGGAGAACAATGAGCAGTTCTTC
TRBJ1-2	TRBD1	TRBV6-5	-	CASSSGGGYTF	TGTGCCAGCAGTTCAGGGGGCGGCTACACCTTC